The sequence of this T cell receptor (beta chain) was determined in a study of shared clonotypes between healthy human individuals. Regarding the study as a whole: Clonotype sharing among donors, it was expected, would be affected by sequencing depth.

Assay used: immunoSEQ multiplex PCR; TCRdb lists only in-frame clones, some missing. The table lists around 1.1 million clones, approximately 78% of them singletons. As for this clone: No antigen is known for it.

CD4+ cells were split into CD45RA+ naive and CD45RA-negative memory subsets. What was sequenced was memory CD4+ T cells from PBMCs. This sample's subset: CD45RA-negative fraction. The clonotype originates from a man between 18 and 35 years old in good health. Some clones in this sample may be carry-over from other donors' samples.

CDR3 amino acids: CASSFRRGNGYTF. For the CDR3, the DNA is TGTGCCAGCAGCTTTAGGAGAGGGAATGGCTACACCTTC. V gene TRBV7-2 combines with J gene TRBJ1-2, with no clear D. Trimming pared 3 bases from V and 6 bases from J, leaving 11 bases between. The CDR3 has 13 amino acids. Germline-derived CDR1 and CDR2 are SGHTA and FQGNSA.